A selection of T cell receptor beta chains follows, all from one sample in a study of T cells in localized non-small cell lung cancer. TCRdb's table, derived via immunoSEQ multiplex PCR, lists solely in-frame clones and lacks some. This sample carries roughly 50,000 clones, over 80% of them seen once, and the ten largest clones take just under 20%. The specimen was peripheral blood, collected before any cancer treatment. The receptor set was obtained from a female donor older than 55 with stage II squamous cell lung carcinoma. CDR3s include the opening cysteine and the closing phenylalanine or tryptophan. Each record gives: clone size, CDR3 length, V gene, J gene, D gene, CDR3 DNA, CDR3 protein. A D gene is named only where the DNA matches it firmly. Rows may omit the clone size; those that give it use once, few, many or a size class.

.,16,TRBV5-1,TRBJ2-7,.,TGCGCCAGCAGCTTGGGACAGGATCGAGCTGGCTACGAGCAGTACTTC,CASSLGQDRAGYEQYF
.,16,TRBV4-3,TRBJ1-3,.,TGCGCCAGCAGCCAAGATCTAGGAGGGGTCGGAAACACCATATATTTT,CASSQDLGGVGNTIYF
.,13,TRBV11-1,TRBJ1-5,TRBD1,TGTGCCAGCAGCTTCACAGGGGGAGAGCCCCAGCATTTT,CASSFTGGEPQHF
.,15,TRBV7-9,TRBJ1-4,.,TGTGCCAGCAGCTTCGCAGGCGCAATAGGTGAAAAACTGTTTTTT,CASSFAGAIGEKLFF
.,13,TRBV7-2,TRBJ1-1,.,TGTGCCAGCAGCTCGACAGTAAACACTGAAGCTTTCTTT,CASSSTVNTEAFF
.,13,TRBV6-6,TRBJ1-1,.,TGTGCCAGCACCCAAGGGGGAGGGACTGAAGCTTTCTTT,CASTQGGGTEAFF
once,14,TRBV7-2,TRBJ2-5,TRBD2,TGTGCCAGCAGCTTAGCCTTGCGGGGGGGCGTCCAGTACTTC,CASSLALRGGVQYF
.,15,TRBV5-1,TRBJ2-1,.,TGCGCCAGCAGCTTGCCCCGGGACACATTCAATGAGCAGTTCTTC,CASSLPRDTFNEQFF
.,12,TRBV6-6,TRBJ2-7,.,TGTGCCAGCAGTTACTCGAGTTACGAGCAGTACTTC,CASSYSSYEQYF
.,16,TRBV28,TRBJ1-3,TRBD1,TGTGCCAGCAGTTTAACAGGGGGTAGCTCTGGAAACACCATATATTTT,CASSLTGGSSGNTIYF
few,15,TRBV7-9,TRBJ2-5,TRBD1,TGTGCCAGCAGCAGAGCTCCGGGACAGCAAGAGACCCAGTACTTC,CASSRAPGQQETQYF
.,16,TRBV6-6,TRBJ2-5,.,TGTGCCAGCTCAAGGGGGGGGAGCCTGTACCAAGAGACCCAGTACTTC,CASSRGGSLYQETQYF
.,12,TRBV18,TRBJ1-4,TRBD1,TGTGCCAGCTCGGACAGGGTTGAAAAACTGTTTTTT,CASSDRVEKLFF
.,15,TRBV2,TRBJ2-5,TRBD2,TGTGCCAGCAGTGAGGCTAGCGGGGGACGAGAGACCCAGTACTTC,CASSEASGGRETQYF
.,14,TRBV4-1,TRBJ1-2,.,TGCGCCAGCAGTCTGACAGGAGCTAACTATGGCTACACCTTC,CASSLTGANYGYTF
once,17,TRBV7-2,TRBJ2-3,.,TGTGCCAGCAGCTTTCAGGGGGGGAGACTCGGCACAGATACGCAGTATTTT,CASSFQGGRLGTDTQYF
.,15,TRBV9,TRBJ2-7,TRBD1,TGTGCCAGCAGCGTAGGACAGGGGCTCTCCTACGAGCAGTACTTC,CASSVGQGLSYEQYF
.,13,TRBV6-6,TRBJ2-7,.,TGTGCCAGCCTGAGTATAACAGGCTACGAGCAGTACTTC,CASLSITGYEQYF
.,18,TRBV7-6,TRBJ2-3,TRBD1,TGTGCCAGCAGCCCCCGACGGTCTGGGACAGGGTCCACAGATACGCAGTATTTT,CASSPRRSGTGSTDTQYF
.,13,TRBV9,TRBJ2-5,.,TGTGCCAGCTCCCAGTCAGGGAGGGAGACCCAGTACTTC,CASSQSGRETQYF
.,15,TRBV5-1,TRBJ2-7,TRBD1,TGCGCCAGCAGCTCCGGGACAGGGGACACCTACGAGCAGTACTTC,CASSSGTGDTYEQYF
.,17,TRBV4-2,TRBJ1-2,TRBD1,TGTGCCAGCAGCCAAGAGGCGACAGGGGGCCCCCGCTATGGCTACACCTTC,CASSQEATGGPRYGYTF
.,15,TRBV7-2,TRBJ2-1,.,TGTGCCAGCATCAGTCAGGGGGGACTTTACAATGAGCAGTTCTTC,CASISQGGLYNEQFF
.,15,TRBV18,TRBJ1-1,.,TGTGCCAGCTCACCCTCCCCAAATGTGAACACTGAAGCTTTCTTT,CASSPSPNVNTEAFF
.,15,TRBV6-1,TRBJ1-2,.,TGTGCCAGCAGTGAAGCCTGGAGCTCCGCCTATGGCTACACCTTC,CASSEAWSSAYGYTF
few,13,TRBV6-5,TRBJ2-2,.,TGTGCCAGCAGTCCTCGCCGTCGCGGGGAGCTGTTTTTT,CASSPRRRGELFF
.,16,TRBV5-4,TRBJ2-2,.,TGTGCCAGCAGCTCCCCACGGGGGCGCAACACCGGGGAGCTGTTTTTT,CASSSPRGRNTGELFF